This T cell receptor (beta chain) emerged from a study of blood T cell repertoires in COVID-19. Looking at the study overall: Material from acute and convalescent COVID-19 was sourced from the United States, Italy and Spain. T cells, B-cell-depleted T cells, or PBMCs supplied cDNA or gDNA.

Per the original methods: By means of reference gene primer amplification, nucleated cell counts were estimated. Assay used: immunoSEQ multiplex PCR; TCRdb lists only in-frame clones, some missing. The V and J calls and clone size come from that table; D and trimming were worked out from the DNA. The sample lists nearly 50,000 clones, about 88% occurring once. Germline-derived CDR1 and CDR2 are GTSNPN and SVGIG (reference sequence). The CDR3 is made up of 13 amino acids. Trimming cost V 4 bases and J 2 bases, with 11 bases left between them. The chain carries TRBV30 and TRBJ1-1, with a tentative D call TRBD1 (5 bases). This clonotype was sampled from a man in his forties or fifties with active COVID-19. Sequencing was done on a sample of peripheral blood. The CDR3 DNA is TGTGCCTGGACCGGACACCCTAACACTGAAGCTTTCTTT. Translation gives CAWTGHPNTEAFF.